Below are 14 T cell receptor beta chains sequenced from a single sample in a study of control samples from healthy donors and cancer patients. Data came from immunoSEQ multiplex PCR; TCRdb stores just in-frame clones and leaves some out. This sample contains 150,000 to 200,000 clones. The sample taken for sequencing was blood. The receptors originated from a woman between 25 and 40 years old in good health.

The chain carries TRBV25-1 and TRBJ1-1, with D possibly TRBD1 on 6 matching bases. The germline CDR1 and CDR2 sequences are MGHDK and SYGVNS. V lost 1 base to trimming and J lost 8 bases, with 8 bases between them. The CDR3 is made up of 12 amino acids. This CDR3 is CASSELGTEAFF. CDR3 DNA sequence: TGTGCCAGCAGTGAATTGGGGACAGAAGCTTTCTTT.

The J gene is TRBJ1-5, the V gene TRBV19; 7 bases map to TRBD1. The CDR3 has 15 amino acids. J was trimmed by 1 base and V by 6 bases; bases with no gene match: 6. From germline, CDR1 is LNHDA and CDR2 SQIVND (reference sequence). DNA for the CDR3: TGTGCCAGTAGGGGACAGCCAGCCAGCAATCAGCCCCAGCATTTT. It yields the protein CASRGQPASNQPQHF.

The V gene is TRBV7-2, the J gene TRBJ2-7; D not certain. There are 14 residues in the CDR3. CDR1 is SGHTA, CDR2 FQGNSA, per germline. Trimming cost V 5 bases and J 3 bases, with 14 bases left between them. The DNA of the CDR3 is TGTGCCAGCAGCGATCGGGTCGGTTACTACGAGCAGTACTTC. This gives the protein CASSDRVGYYEQYF.

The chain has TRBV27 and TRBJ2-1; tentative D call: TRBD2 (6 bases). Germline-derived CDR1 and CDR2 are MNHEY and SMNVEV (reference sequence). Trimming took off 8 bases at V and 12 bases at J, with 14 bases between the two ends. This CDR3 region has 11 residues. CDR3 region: CASGYGGGQFF. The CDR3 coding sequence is TGTGCCAGCGGGTACGGGGGAGGGCAGTTCTTC.

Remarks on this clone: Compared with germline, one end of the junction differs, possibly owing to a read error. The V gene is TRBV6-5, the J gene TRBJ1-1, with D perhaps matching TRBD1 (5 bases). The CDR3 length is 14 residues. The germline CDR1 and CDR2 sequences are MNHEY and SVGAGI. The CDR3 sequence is CASRYLGENTEAFF. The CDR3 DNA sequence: TGTGCCAGCAGGTACTTAGGGGAGAACACTGAAGCTTTCTTT.

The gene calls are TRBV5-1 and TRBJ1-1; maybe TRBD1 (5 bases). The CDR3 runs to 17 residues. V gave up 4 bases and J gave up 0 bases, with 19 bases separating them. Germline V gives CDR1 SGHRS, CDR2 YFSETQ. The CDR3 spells CASSRGGDLRMNTEAFF. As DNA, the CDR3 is TGCGCCAGCAGCCGGGGCGGGGACCTTCGGATGAACACTGAAGCTTTCTTT.

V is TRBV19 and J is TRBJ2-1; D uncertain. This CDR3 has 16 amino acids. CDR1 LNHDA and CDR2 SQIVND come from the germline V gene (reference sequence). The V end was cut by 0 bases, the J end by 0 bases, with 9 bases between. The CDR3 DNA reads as TGTGCCAGTAGTATAGAGATCCTAAGCTCCTACAATGAGCAGTTCTTC. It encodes CASSIEILSSYNEQFF.

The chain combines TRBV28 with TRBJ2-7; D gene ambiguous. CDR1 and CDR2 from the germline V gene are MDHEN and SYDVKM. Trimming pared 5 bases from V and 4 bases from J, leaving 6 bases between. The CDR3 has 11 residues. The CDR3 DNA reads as TGTGCCAGCAGTGACTCATACGAGCAGTACTTC. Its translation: CASSDSYEQYF.

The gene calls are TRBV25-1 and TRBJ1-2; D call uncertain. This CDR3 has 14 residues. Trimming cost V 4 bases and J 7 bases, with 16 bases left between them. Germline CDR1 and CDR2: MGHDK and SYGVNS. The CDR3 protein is CASSASGRNAGYTF. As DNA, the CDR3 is TGTGCCAGCAGTGCCTCTGGCCGGAATGCTGGCTACACCTTC.

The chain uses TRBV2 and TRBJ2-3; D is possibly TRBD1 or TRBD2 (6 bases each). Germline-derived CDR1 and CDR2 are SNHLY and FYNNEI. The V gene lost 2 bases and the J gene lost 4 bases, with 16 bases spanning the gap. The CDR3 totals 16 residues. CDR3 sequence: CASSESEVGGPDTQYF. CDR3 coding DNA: TGTGCCAGCAGTGAATCGGAGGTGGGGGGCCCAGATACGCAGTATTTT. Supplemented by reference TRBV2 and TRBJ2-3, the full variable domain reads EPEVTQTPSHQVTQMGQEVILRCVPISNHLYFYWYRQILGQKVEFLVSFYNNEISEKSEIFDDQFSVERPDGSNFTLKIRSTKLEDSAMYFCASSESEVGGPDTQYFGPGTRLTVL.

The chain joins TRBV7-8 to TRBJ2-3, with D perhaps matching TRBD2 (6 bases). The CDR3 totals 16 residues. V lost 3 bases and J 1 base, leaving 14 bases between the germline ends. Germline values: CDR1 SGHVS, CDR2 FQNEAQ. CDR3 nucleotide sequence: TGTGCCAGCAGCTTGGAGAGCGGGCGGGGCACAGATACGCAGTATTTT. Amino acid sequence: CASSLESGRGTDTQYF.

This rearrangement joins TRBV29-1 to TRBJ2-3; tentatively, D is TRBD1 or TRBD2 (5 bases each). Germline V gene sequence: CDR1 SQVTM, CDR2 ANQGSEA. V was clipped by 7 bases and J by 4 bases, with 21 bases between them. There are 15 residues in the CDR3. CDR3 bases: TGCAGCGGGGCCAAAGGGAGACAGCACGCAGATACGCAGTATTTT. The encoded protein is CSGAKGRQHADTQYF.

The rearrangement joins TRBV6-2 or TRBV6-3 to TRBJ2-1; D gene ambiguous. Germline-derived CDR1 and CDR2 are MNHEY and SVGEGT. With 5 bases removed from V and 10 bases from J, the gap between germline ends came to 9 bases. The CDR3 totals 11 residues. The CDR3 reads CASSLSREQFF. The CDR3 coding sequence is TGTGCCAGCAGTCTGTCCCGGGAGCAGTTCTTC.

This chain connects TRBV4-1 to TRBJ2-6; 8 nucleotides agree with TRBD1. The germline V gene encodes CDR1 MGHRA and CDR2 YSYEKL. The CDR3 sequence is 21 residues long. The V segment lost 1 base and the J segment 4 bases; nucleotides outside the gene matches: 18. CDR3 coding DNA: TGCGCCAGCAGCCAAGCCAGCCGGTGGGGCAGGGGGCGAGGAGGGGCCAACGTCCTGACTTTC. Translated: CASSQASRWGRGRGGANVLTF.